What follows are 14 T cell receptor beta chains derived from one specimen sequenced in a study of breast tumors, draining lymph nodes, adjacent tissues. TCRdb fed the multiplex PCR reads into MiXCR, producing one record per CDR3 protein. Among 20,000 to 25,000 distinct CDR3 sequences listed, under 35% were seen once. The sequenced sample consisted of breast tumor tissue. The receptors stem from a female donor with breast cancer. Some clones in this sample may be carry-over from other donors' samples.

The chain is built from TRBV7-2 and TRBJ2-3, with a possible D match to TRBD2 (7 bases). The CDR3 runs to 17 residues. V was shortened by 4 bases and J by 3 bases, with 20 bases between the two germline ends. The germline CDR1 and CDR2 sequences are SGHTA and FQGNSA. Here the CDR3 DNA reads TGTGCCAGCAGCTCACCCCCAGGGGCGGGAGTTACAGATACGCAGTATTTT. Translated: CASSSPPGAGVTDTQYF.

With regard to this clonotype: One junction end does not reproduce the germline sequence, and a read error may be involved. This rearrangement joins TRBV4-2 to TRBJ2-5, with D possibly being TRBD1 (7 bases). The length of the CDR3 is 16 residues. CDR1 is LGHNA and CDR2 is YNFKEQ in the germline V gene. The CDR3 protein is CASSQDWRGPGETQYF. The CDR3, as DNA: TGTGCCAGCAGCCAAGATTGGAGGGGGCCCGGAGAGACCCAATACTTC.

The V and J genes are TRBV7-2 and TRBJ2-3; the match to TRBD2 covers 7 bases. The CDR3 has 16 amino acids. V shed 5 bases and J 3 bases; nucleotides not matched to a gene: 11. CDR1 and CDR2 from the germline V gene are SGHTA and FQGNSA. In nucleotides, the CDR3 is TGTGCCAGCAGCGTATCAGCGGGAAGTGGGACAGATACGCAGTATTTT. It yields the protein CASSVSAGSGTDTQYF.

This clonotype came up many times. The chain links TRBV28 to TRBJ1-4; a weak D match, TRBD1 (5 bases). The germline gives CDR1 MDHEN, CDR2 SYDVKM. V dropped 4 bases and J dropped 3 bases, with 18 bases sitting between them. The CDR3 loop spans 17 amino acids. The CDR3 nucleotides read TGTGCCAGCAGTTCGGCCGGTTTGGGGCTTTCTAATGAAAAACTGTTTTTT. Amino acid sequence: CASSSAGLGLSNEKLFF.

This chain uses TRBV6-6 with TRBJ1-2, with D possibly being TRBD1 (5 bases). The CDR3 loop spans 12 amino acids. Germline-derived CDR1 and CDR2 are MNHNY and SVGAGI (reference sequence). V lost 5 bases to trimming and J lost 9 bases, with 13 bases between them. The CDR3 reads CASSHLRGSYTF. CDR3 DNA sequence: TGTGCCAGCAGTCACTTGCGGGGCAGCTACACCTTC.

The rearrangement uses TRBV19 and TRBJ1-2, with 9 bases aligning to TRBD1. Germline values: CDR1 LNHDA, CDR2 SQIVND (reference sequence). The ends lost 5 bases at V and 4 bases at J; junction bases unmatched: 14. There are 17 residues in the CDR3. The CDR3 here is CASSSMEGTGRIYGYTF. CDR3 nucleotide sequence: TGTGCCAGTAGTTCAATGGAGGGGACAGGGAGAATCTATGGCTACACCTTC. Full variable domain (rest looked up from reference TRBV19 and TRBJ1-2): DGGITQSPKYLFRKEGQNVTLSCEQNLNHDAMYWYRQDPGQGLRLIYYSQIVNDFQKGDIAEGYSVSREKKESFPLTVTSAQKNPTAFYLCASSSMEGTGRIYGYTFGSGTRLTVV.

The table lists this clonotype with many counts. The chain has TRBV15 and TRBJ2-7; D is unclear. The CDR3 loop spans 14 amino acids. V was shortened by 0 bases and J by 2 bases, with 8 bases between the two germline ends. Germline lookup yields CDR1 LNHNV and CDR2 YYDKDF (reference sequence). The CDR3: CATSRDPGAYEQYF. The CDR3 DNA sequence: TGTGCCACCAGCAGAGATCCTGGGGCCTACGAGCAGTACTTC.

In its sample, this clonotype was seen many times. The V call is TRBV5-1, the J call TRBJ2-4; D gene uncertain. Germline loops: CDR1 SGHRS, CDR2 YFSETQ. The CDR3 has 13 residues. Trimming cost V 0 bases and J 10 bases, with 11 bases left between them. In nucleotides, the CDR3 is TGCGCCAGCAGCTTGGAATCAGGAAGGATTCAGTACTTC. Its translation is CASSLESGRIQYF.

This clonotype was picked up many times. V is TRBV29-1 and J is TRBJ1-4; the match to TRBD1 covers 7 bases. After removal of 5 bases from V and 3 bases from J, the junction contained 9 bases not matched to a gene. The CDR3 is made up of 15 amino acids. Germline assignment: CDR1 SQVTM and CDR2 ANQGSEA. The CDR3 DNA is TGCAGCGTTCTGCAGGGGGGAAGGCCTAATGAAAAACTGTTTTTT. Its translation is CSVLQGGRPNEKLFF. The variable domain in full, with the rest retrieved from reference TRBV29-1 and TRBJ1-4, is SAVISQKPSRDICQRGTSLTIQCQVDSQVTMMFWYRQQPGQSLTLIATANQGSEATYESGFVIDKFPISRPNLTFSTLTVSNMSPEDSSIYLCSVLQGGRPNEKLFFGSGTQLSVL.

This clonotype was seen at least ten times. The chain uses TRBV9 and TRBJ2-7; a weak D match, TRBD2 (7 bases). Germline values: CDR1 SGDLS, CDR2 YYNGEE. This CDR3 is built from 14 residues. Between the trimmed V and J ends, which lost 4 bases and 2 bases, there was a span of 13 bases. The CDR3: CASSRGGTAYEQYF. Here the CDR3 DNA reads TGTGCCAGCAGCAGGGGGGGAACAGCCTACGAGCAGTACTTC. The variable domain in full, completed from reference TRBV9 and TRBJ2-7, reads DSGVTQTPKHLITATGQRVTLRCSPRSGDLSVYWYQQSLDQGLQFLIQYYNGEERAKGNILERFSAQQFPDLHSELNLSSLELGDSALYFCASSRGGTAYEQYFGPGTRLTVT.

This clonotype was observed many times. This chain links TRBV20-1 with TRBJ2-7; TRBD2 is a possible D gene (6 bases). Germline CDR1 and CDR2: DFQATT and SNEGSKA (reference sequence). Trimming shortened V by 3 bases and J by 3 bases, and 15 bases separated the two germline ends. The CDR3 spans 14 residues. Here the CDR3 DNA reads TGCAGTGCTAGGGGTGGGACTTATATCTACGAGCAGTACTTC. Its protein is CSARGGTYIYEQYF.

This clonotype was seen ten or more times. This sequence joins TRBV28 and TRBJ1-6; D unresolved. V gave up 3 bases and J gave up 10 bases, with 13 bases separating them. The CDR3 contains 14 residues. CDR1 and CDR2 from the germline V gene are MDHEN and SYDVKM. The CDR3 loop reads CASSLNRKWSPLHF. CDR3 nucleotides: TGTGCCAGCAGTTTGAACAGAAAGTGGTCACCCCTCCACTTT. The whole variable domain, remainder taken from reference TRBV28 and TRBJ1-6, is DVKVTQSSRYLVKRTGEKVFLECVQDMDHENMFWYRQDPGLGLRLIYFSYDVKMKEKGDIPEGYSVSREKKERFSLILESASTNQTSMYLCASSLNRKWSPLHFGNGTRLTVT.

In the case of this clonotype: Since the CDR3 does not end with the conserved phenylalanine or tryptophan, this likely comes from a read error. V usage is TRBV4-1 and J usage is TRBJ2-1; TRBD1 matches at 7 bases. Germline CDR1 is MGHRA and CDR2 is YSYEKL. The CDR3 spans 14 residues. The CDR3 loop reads CASSSDRDPNGQFL. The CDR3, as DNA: TGCGCCAGCAGCTCCGACAGGGATCCCAATGGGCAGTTCTTG.

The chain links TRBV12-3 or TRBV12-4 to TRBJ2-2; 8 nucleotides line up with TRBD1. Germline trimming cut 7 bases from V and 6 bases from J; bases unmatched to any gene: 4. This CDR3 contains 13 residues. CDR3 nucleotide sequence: TGTGCCAGCACGACAGGGGATTCCGGGGAGCTGTTTTTT. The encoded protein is CASTTGDSGELFF.